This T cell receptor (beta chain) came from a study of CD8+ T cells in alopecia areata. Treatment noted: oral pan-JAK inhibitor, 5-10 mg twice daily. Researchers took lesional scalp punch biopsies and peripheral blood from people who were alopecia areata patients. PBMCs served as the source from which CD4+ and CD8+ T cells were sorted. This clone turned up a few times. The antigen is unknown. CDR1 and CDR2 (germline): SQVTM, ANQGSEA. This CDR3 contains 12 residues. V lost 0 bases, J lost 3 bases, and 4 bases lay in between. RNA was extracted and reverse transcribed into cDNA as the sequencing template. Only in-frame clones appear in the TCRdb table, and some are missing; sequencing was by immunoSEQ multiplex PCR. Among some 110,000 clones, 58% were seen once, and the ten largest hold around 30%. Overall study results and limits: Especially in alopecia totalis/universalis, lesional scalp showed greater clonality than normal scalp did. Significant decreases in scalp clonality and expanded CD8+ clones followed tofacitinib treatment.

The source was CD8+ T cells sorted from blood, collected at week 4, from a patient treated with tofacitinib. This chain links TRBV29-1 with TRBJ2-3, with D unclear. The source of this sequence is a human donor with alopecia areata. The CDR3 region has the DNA TGCAGCGTTGAAGACTATACAGATACGCAGTATTTT. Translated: CSVEDYTDTQYF.